This entry features one TCR beta chain sequence. What it binds is unknown. Only in-frame clones appear in the TCRdb table, and some are missing; sequencing was by immunoSEQ multiplex PCR. The profile shows around 300,000 clones, 90% of them singletons. This entry is derived from a study of Ad26.COV2.S vaccination and SARS-CoV-2 variants. Study background: Donor was in the COV1001 Ad26.COV2.S trial arm.

Treatment specified: about 20 received Ad26.COV2.S at low or high dose, single or two shots; about five received placebo; per-sample allocation not given. The investigators took samples on day 63 after the first vaccine or placebo injection. The CDR3 sequence is 16 residues long. Trimming took 4 bases from V and 1 from J; bases not matched to a gene: 9. Germline V gene data show CDR1 as SGDLS and CDR2 as YYNGEE. Study-level points and caveats: Placebo and vaccine recipients had non-spike TCR breadth that was similar.

V gene TRBV9 combines with J gene TRBJ2-3; 7 nucleotides agree with TRBD2. This clonotype originated in a person aged 18 to 59 who received the Ad26.COV2.S COVID-19 vaccine or a placebo. The material sequenced was peripheral blood, taken in a trial of Ad26.COV2.S vaccine versus placebo. CDR3 bases: TGTGCCAGCAGCCCCCGGACGGGAGGTGGCACAGATACGCAGTATTTT. Its protein is CASSPRTGGGTDTQYF.